This TCR beta chain is from a study of blood T cells in healthy people across ages. The study's findings and limits: Naive T cell percentage strongly correlated with TCR beta diversity. Researchers said unsorted PBMCs prevented a conclusive naive versus antigen-experienced comparison. Calculation of diversity from one million T cells yielded estimates considered to be underestimates.

Drawing of peripheral blood yielded about 10 milliliters from each donor. The germline gives CDR1 SQVTM, CDR2 ANQGSEA. This CDR3 has 13 residues. V was pared by 3 bases and J by 4 bases, with 12 bases between. A word on this clonotype: The antigen remains undetermined.

It was with a sample-barcoded 5' primer and a J-beta primer mix that a second PCR of about 6 to 11 cycles was run. TCRdb processed the 5' RACE reads anew with MiXCR; each CDR3 protein has one entry. The profile shows approximately 1.5 million distinct CDR3 sequences, less than 45% of them singletons. The sequencing input was blood. This chain uses TRBV29-1 with TRBJ1-2; D is perhaps TRBD1 (5 bases). The receptor was isolated from a woman aged 18-29 years in good health. CDR3 protein: CSVETRAPYGYTF. CDR3 coding DNA: TGCAGCGTTGAGACCAGGGCCCCCTATGGCTACACCTTC.